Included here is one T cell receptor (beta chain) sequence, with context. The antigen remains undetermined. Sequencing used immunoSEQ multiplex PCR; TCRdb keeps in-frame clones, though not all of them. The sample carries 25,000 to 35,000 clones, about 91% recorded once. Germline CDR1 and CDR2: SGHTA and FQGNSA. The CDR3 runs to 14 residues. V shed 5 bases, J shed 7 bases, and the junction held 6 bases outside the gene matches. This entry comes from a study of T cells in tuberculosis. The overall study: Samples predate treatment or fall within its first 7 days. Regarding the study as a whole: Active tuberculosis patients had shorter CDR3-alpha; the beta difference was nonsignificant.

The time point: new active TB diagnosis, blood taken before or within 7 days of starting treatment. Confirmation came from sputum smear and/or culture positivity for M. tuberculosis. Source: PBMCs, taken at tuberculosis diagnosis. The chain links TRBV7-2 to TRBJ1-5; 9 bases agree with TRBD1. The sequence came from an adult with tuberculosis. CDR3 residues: CASSRDRGNQPQHF. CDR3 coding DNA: TGTGCCAGCAGCCGCGACAGGGGGAACCAGCCCCAGCATTTT.